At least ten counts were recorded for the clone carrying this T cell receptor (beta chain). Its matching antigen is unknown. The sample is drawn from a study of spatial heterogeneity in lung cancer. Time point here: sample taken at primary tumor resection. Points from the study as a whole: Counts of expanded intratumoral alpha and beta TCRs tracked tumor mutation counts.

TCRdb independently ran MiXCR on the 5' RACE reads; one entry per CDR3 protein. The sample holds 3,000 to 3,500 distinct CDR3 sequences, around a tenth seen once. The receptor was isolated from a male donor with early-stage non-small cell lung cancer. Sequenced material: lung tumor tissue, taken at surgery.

In nucleotides, the CDR3 is TGCAGCGTACAGGGGGCGGGAGAGACCCAGTACTTC. Amino acid sequence: CSVQGAGETQYF. The chain is built from TRBV20-1 and TRBJ2-5, with 9 positions matching TRBD1. The CDR3 runs 12 residues. Germline V gene lookup returns CDR1 DFQATT and CDR2 SNEGSKA (reference sequence).